Following are 20 T cell receptor beta chains from one sample sequenced in a study of T cell repertoires in cytomegalovirus infection. TCRdb processed the reads anew with MiXCR; each CDR3 protein has one entry. The data contain roughly 46,000 distinct CDR3 sequences, about a fifth of them singletons. What these receptors recognize is not known. Source: CD8+ T cells from cultured PBMCs, taken from culture after CMV antigen stimulation. The receptors were sampled from a human donor in good health (CMV status not recorded). Some clones in this sample may be carry-over from other donors' samples.

This clonotype has ten or more counts. The rearrangement uses TRBV7-2 and TRBJ2-2; maybe TRBD1 (6 bases). CDR3 length: 13 amino acids. From germline, CDR1 is SGHTA and CDR2 FQGNSA. The V gene lost 8 bases and the J gene lost 7 bases, with 14 bases spanning the gap. The CDR3 region has the DNA TGTGCCAGCCGTCTACAGGGACACGGGGAGCTGTTTTTT. Amino acids: CASRLQGHGELFF.

The chain has TRBV27 and TRBJ2-5; no definite D call. Trimming cost V 8 bases and J 3 bases, with 10 bases left between them. CDR1 is MNHEY, CDR2 SMNVEV, per germline (reference sequence). This CDR3 region has 12 residues. CDR3 nucleotide sequence: TGTGCCAGCGGGTTAAAAAAAGAGACCCAGTACTTC. Translation: CASGLKKETQYF.

There are a few counts of this clonotype. The chain has TRBV5-1 and TRBJ2-5, with TRBD1 matching 8 bases. The germline gives CDR1 SGHRS, CDR2 YFSETQ. The CDR3 totals 17 residues. V was pared by 4 bases and J by 1 base, with 12 bases of the junction left unmatched. The CDR3 coding sequence is TGCGCCAGCAGCACCAGACAGGGGCCTATCATCCAAGAGACCCAGTACTTC. Translated, it gives CASSTRQGPIIQETQYF. Drawing the rest from reference TRBV5-1 and TRBJ2-5, the complete variable domain is KAGVTQTPRYLIKTRGQQVTLSCSPISGHRSVSWYQQTPGQGLQFLFEYFSETQRNKGNFPGRFSGRQFSNSRSEMNVSTLELGDSALYLCASSTRQGPIIQETQYFGPGTRLLVL.

The gene calls are TRBV30 and TRBJ2-1; no clear D gene. The CDR3 consists of 11 residues. V lost 4 bases and J lost 6, with 7 bases in between. The germline V gene has CDR1 GTSNPN and CDR2 SVGIG (reference sequence). CDR3 in amino acids: CAWISSNEQFF. Here the CDR3 DNA reads TGTGCCTGGATATCAAGCAATGAGCAGTTCTTC.

This clonotype has at least ten counts. The chain couples TRBV11-1 to TRBJ2-1, with 9 nucleotides matching TRBD1. J was trimmed by 6 bases and V by 1 base; bases with no gene match: 4. Germline V gene data show CDR1 as SGHAT and CDR2 as FQDESV (reference sequence). The CDR3 is made up of 15 amino acids. The CDR3 bases are TGTGCCAGCAGCTTAGGAGGGACAGGGTTCAATGAGCAGTTCTTC. This sequence encodes CASSLGGTGFNEQFF.

This clonotype was picked up a small number of times. The chain joins TRBV19 to TRBJ2-7, with no clear D. V was shortened by 0 bases and J by 2 bases, with 11 bases between the two germline ends. This CDR3 spans 15 amino acids. From germline, CDR1 is LNHDA and CDR2 SQIVND (reference sequence). The CDR3 bases are TGTGCCAGTAGTATAGATCTTGCCACCACCTACGAGCAGTACTTC. As protein: CASSIDLATTYEQYF.

This clonotype was observed many times. The chain links TRBV27 to TRBJ1-1; TRBD1 matches at 9 bases. The CDR3 contains 13 residues. The germline V gene has CDR1 MNHEY and CDR2 SMNVEV (reference sequence). In DNA form, the CDR3 reads TGTGCTACGATATCTGGGACAGGGCTCGAAGCTTTCTTT. It is translated as CATISGTGLEAFF.

Ten or more counts support this clonotype. The rearrangement links TRBV5-1 to TRBJ2-1, with TRBD2 matching over 8 bases. The CDR3 is 17 residues long. In germline, CDR1 is SGHRS, CDR2 YFSETQ. V shed 3 bases, J shed 3 bases, and the junction held 11 bases outside the gene matches. This CDR3 reads CASSSAGGATNYNEQFF. The DNA of the CDR3 is TGCGCCAGCAGCTCCGCCGGGGGGGCCACAAACTACAATGAGCAGTTCTTC.

This clonotype was seen more than once but under ten times. This chain joins TRBV12-3 or TRBV12-4 and TRBJ1-2, with D maybe TRBD1 (5 bases). V was cut by 1 base and J by 4 bases, with 13 bases left in between. The CDR3 is made up of 15 amino acids. The CDR3 loop is CASSLGSGGGYGYTF. The CDR3 nucleotides are TGTGCCAGCAGTTTAGGGAGCGGGGGTGGCTATGGCTACACCTTC.

The chain couples TRBV12-3 or TRBV12-4 to TRBJ2-7; TRBD2 is a possible D gene (6 bases). The V gene lost 2 bases and the J gene lost 5 bases, with 10 bases spanning the gap. The CDR3 runs to 13 residues. The CDR3 nucleotides are TGTGCCAGCAGTTTACTAGGGAGGAACGAGCAGTACTTC. Translating it yields CASSLLGRNEQYF.

The rearrangement links TRBV2 to TRBJ2-3; the D gene is possibly TRBD1 (6 bases). The V gene lost 6 bases and the J gene lost 2 bases, with 12 bases spanning the gap. This CDR3 comprises 14 residues. The germline V gene encodes CDR1 SNHLY and CDR2 FYNNEI. CDR3 region: CASRPGVDTDTQYF. The CDR3 coding sequence is TGTGCCAGCAGACCAGGGGTTGACACAGATACGCAGTATTTT.

This clonotype was seen repeatedly, ten times or more. The V and J genes are TRBV7-2 and TRBJ2-5, with 9 bases lining up with TRBD2. After removal of 5 bases from V and 1 base from J, the junction contained 17 bases not matched to a gene. Germline CDR1 and CDR2: SGHTA and FQGNSA. The CDR3 consists of 19 residues. The CDR3: CASSPPPAGGKKTQETQYF. CDR3 bases: TGTGCCAGCAGCCCACCGCCGGCGGGAGGGAAAAAGACCCAAGAGACCCAGTACTTC.

V gene TRBV5-1 combines with J gene TRBJ1-5; D remains ambiguous. Trimming pared 0 bases from V and 16 bases from J, leaving 14 bases between. This CDR3 has 12 amino acids. Looked up from germline, CDR1 is SGHRS and CDR2 is YFSETQ. CDR3 nucleotide sequence: TGCGCCAGCAGCTTGGGTCGGCCCCTCCGTCATTTT. This gives the protein CASSLGRPLRHF.

This clonotype was recorded a few times. The chain employs TRBV6-6 and TRBJ2-5, with D perhaps matching TRBD2 (6 bases). V lost 6 bases, J lost 2 bases, and 10 bases lay in between. Germline CDR1 reads MNHNY; CDR2 reads SVGAGI (reference sequence). The CDR3 runs 13 residues. This CDR3 reads CASRPGLQETQYF. The CDR3 DNA reads TGTGCCAGCAGGCCGGGACTGCAAGAGACCCAGTACTTC.

The V call is TRBV29-1, the J call TRBJ1-3; no clear D. Trimming cost V 5 bases and J 0 bases, with 5 bases left between them. CDR1 is SQVTM and CDR2 is ANQGSEA in the germline V gene. This CDR3 has 12 amino acids. The CDR3 is CSVSNSGNTIYF. CDR3 in DNA: TGCAGCGTTTCTAACTCTGGAAACACCATATATTTT.

This clonotype was seen more than once but under ten times. The chain joins TRBV27 to TRBJ2-7, with D possibly TRBD2 on 5 matching bases. The CDR3 has 14 amino acids. Germline loops: CDR1 MNHEY, CDR2 SMNVEV (reference sequence). Between the trimmed V and J ends, which lost 6 bases and 2 bases, there was a span of 14 bases. CDR3 region: CASSSGSSPYEQYF. Written as DNA, the CDR3 is TGTGCCAGCAGCAGCGGTAGTTCCCCCTACGAGCAGTACTTC.

The chain combines TRBV10-2 with TRBJ1-1; D unresolved. This CDR3 region has 12 residues. V was shortened by 3 bases and J by 8 bases, with 10 bases between the two germline ends. Germline assignment: CDR1 WSHSY and CDR2 SAAADI. The CDR3 region is CASSDTGSEAFF. CDR3 in DNA: TGCGCCAGCAGTGATACCGGGAGCGAAGCTTTCTTT.

The rearrangement uses TRBV29-1 and TRBJ2-7, with 9 bases fitting TRBD2. CDR1 is SQVTM and CDR2 is ANQGSEA in the germline V gene. The CDR3 length is 12 residues. The ends lost 4 bases at V and 5 bases at J; junction bases unmatched: 3. The CDR3 sequence: CSVVLAGHEQYF. In DNA, the CDR3 is TGCAGCGTTGTGCTAGCGGGACACGAGCAGTACTTC.

There are many counts of this clonotype. The chain uses TRBV7-8 and TRBJ2-1; TRBD2 agrees at 8 bases. Germline V lookup: CDR1 SGHVS, CDR2 FQNEAQ. V dropped 11 bases and J dropped 4; count of bases not matched to a gene: 10. CDR3 length: 14 amino acids. The chain's CDR3 is CAVKGSGAYNEQFF. In DNA, the CDR3 is TGTGCCGTAAAGGGTAGCGGGGCGTACAATGAGCAGTTCTTC.

Many counts were recorded for this clonotype. This chain uses TRBV7-2 with TRBJ2-3; D is undetermined. This CDR3 has 13 residues. Germline CDR1 SGHTA, CDR2 FQGNSA. The V and J ends lost 1 base and 4 bases respectively, with 6 bases between them. The CDR3 sequence: CASSLDNADTQYF. CDR3 bases: TGTGCCAGCAGCTTAGACAATGCAGATACGCAGTATTTT.